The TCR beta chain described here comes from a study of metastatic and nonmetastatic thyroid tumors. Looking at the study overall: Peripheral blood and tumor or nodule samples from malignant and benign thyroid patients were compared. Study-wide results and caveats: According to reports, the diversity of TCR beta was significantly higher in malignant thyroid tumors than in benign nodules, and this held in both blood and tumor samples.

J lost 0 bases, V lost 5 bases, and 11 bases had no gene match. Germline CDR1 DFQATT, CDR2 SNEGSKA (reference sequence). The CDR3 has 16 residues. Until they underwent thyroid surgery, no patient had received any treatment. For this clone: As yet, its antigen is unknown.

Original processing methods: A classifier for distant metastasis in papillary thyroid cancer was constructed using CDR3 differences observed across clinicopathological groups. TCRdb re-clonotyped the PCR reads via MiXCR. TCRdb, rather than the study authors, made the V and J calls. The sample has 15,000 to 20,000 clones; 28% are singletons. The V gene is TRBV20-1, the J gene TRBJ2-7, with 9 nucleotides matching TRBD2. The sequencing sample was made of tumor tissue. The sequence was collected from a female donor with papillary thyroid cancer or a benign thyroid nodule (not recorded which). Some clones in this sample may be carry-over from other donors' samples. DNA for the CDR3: TGCAGTGCTCCCCTATCTAGCGGGACTCGCTCCTACGAGCAGTACTTC. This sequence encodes CSAPLSSGTRSYEQYF.